The sequence of this TCR beta chain was determined in a study of T cell repertoires in cytomegalovirus infection. In TCRdb, the reads were re-called with MiXCR into one record per CDR3 protein. The data contain roughly 920,000 distinct CDR3 sequences, roughly 31% of them singletons. This clonotype was counted between two and nine times. The target antigen is unknown. This clonotype was sampled from a human donor in good health (CMV status not recorded). Some clones in this sample may be carry-over from other donors' samples. The sequencing here drew on cultured CD8+ T cells from PBMCs, taken from culture after CMV antigen stimulation.

DNA of the CDR3: TGTGCCAGCAGCCCCCCGGGGGCGGGGAACTATGGCTACACCTTC. This encodes CASSPPGAGNYGYTF. The chain uses TRBV7-9 and TRBJ1-2; TRBD1 might be the D (6 bases). Germline values: CDR1 SEHNR, CDR2 FQNEAQ (reference sequence). This CDR3 has 15 amino acids. V gave up 5 bases and J gave up 2 bases, with 15 bases separating them.